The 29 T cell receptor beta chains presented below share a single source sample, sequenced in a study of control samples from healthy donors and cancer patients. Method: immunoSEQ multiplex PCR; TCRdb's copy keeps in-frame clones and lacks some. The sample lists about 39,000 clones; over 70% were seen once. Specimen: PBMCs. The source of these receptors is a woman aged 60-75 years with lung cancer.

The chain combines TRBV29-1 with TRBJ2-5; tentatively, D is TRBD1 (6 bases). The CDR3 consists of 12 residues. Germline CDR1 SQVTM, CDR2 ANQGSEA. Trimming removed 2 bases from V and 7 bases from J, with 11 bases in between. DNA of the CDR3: TGCAGCGTTGAAACGACAGGCGGGACCCAGTACTTC. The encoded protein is CSVETTGGTQYF.

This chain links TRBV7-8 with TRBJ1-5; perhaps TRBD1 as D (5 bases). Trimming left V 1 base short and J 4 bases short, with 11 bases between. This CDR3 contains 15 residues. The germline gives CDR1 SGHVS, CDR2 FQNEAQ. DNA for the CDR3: TGTGCCAGCAGCTTAGTGGGGGTTGGTAATCAGCCCCAGCATTTT. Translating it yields CASSLVGVGNQPQHF.

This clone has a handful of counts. CDR3 DNA sequence: TGCGCCAGCAGCTTGGGGGCGACGAACACTGAAGCTTTCTTT. Translation gives CASSLGATNTEAFF. This rearrangement joins TRBV5-1 to TRBJ1-1; D ambiguous. The ends were cut back, 0 bases at V and 1 base at J, with 7 bases in the middle. CDR1 and CDR2 (germline): SGHRS, YFSETQ. CDR3 length equals 14 residues. The full variable domain, with the rest looked up from reference TRBV5-1 and TRBJ1-1, is KAGVTQTPRYLIKTRGQQVTLSCSPISGHRSVSWYQQTPGQGLQFLFEYFSETQRNKGNFPGRFSGRQFSNSRSEMNVSTLELGDSALYLCASSLGATNTEAFFGQGTRLTVV.

In nucleotides, the CDR3 is TGTGCCAGCAGCGTAGGGGGACAGGCCCATAATGAAAAACTGTTTTTT. Its translation is CASSVGGQAHNEKLFF. J is TRBJ1-4 and V is TRBV9; TRBD1 aligns across 8 bases. This CDR3 comprises 16 residues. Germline assignment: CDR1 SGDLS and CDR2 YYNGEE. J gave up 4 bases and V 0 bases, and 5 bases lay outside the gene matches.

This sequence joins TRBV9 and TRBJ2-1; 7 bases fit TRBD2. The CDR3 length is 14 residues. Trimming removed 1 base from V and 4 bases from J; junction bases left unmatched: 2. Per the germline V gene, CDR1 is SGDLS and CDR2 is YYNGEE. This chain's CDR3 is CASSVLAEYNEQFF. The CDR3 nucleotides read TGTGCCAGCAGCGTACTAGCGGAATACAATGAGCAGTTCTTC.

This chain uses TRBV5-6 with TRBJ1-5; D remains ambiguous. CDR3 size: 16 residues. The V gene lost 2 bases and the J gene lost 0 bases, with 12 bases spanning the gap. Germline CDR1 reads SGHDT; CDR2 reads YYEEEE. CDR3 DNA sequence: TGTGCCAGCAGCTTAGGAGGGCCCTATAGCAATCAGCCCCAGCATTTT. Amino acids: CASSLGGPYSNQPQHF.

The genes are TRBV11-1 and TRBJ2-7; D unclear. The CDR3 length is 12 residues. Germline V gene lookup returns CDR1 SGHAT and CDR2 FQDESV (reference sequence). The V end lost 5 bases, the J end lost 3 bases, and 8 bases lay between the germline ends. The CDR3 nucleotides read TGTGCCAGCAGCCCCCAGAACTACGAGCAGTACTTC. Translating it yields CASSPQNYEQYF.

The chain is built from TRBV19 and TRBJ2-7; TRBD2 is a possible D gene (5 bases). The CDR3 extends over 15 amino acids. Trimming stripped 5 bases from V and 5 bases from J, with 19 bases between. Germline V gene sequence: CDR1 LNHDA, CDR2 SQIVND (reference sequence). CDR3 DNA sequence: TGTGCCAGTAGTCCCCGGGAAGCTCTAAGGGACGAGCAGTACTTC. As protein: CASSPREALRDEQYF.

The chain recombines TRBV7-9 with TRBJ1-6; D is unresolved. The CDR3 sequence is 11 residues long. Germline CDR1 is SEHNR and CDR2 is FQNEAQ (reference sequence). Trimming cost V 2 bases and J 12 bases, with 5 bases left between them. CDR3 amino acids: CASSLIGPLHF. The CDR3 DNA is TGTGCCAGCAGCTTAATAGGACCCCTCCACTTT. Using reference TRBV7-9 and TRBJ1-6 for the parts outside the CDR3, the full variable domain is DTGVSQNPRHKITKRGQNVTFRCDPISEHNRLYWYRQTLGQGPEFLTYFQNEAQLEKSRLLSDRFSAERPKGSFSTLEIQRTEQGDSAMYLCASSLIGPLHFGNGTRLTVT.

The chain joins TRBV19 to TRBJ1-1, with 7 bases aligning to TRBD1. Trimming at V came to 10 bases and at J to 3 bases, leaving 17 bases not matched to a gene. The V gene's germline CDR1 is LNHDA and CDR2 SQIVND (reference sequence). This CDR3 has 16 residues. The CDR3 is CATYPGGRGLDTEAFF. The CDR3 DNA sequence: TGTGCCACCTACCCTGGCGGTAGGGGGCTAGACACTGAAGCTTTCTTT.

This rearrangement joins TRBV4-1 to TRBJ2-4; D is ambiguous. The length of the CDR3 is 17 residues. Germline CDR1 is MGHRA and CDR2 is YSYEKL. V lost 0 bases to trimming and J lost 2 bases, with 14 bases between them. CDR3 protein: CASSQDMRLSTKNIQYF. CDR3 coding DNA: TGCGCCAGCAGCCAAGATATGAGGCTATCGACCAAAAACATTCAGTACTTC.

CDR3 in DNA: TGCAGCGTTGTGAGCCGGGGGAGCACAGATACGCAGTATTTT. The encoded protein is CSVVSRGSTDTQYF. The chain links TRBV29-1 to TRBJ2-3; tentatively, D is TRBD2 (6 bases). CDR1 and CDR2 from the germline V gene are SQVTM and ANQGSEA. The CDR3 totals 14 residues. Trimming removed 4 bases at V and 0 bases at J, with 11 bases between.

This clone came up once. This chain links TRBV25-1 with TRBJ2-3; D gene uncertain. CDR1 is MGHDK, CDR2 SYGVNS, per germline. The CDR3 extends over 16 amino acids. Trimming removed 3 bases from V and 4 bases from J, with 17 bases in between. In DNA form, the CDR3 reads TGTGCCAGCAGTGATAGGTCGGCCCGAGGCTCAGATACGCAGTATTTT. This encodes CASSDRSARGSDTQYF.

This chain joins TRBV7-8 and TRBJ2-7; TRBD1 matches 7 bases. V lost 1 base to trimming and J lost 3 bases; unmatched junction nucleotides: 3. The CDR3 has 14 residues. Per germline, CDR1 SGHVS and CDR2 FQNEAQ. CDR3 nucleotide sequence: TGTGCCAGCAGCTTAGAGGGACAGCGCTACGAGCAGTACTTC. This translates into CASSLEGQRYEQYF. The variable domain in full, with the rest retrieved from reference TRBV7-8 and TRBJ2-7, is GAGVSQSPRYKVAKRGQDVALRCDPISGHVSLFWYQQALGQGPEFLTYFQNEAQLDKSGLPSDRFFAERPEGSVSTLKIQRTQQEDSAVYLCASSLEGQRYEQYFGPGTRLTVT.

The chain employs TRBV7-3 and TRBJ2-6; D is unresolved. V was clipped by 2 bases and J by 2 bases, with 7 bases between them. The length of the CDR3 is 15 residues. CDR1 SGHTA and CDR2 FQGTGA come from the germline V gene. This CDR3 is CASSLGLTGANVLTF. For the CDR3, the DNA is TGTGCCAGCAGCTTAGGATTGACTGGGGCCAACGTCCTGACTTTC.

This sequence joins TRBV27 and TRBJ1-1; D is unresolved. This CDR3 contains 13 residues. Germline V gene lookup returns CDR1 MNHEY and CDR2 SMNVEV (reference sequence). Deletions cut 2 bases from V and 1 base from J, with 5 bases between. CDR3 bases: TGTGCCAGCAGTTTAATGCCGAACACTGAAGCTTTCTTT. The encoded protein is CASSLMPNTEAFF.

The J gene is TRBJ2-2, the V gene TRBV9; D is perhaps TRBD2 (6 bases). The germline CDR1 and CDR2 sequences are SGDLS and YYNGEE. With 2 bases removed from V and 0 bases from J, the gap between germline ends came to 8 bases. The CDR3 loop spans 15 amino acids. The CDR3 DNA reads TGTGCCAGCAGCGTGACGGGAGCGAACACCGGGGAGCTGTTTTTT. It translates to CASSVTGANTGELFF.

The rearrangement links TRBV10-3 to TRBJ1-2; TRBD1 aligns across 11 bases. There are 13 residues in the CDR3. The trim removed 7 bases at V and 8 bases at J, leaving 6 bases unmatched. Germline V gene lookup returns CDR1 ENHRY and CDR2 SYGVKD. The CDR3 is CAINGQGASGYTF. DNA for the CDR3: TGTGCCATCAATGGACAGGGGGCAAGCGGCTACACCTTC.

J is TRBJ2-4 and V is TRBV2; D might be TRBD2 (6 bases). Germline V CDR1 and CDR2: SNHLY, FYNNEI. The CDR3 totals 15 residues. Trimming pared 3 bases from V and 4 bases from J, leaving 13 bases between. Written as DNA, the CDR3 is TGTGCCAGCAGTGATTGGGGGGAACTGAAAAACATTCAGTACTTC. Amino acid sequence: CASSDWGELKNIQYF.

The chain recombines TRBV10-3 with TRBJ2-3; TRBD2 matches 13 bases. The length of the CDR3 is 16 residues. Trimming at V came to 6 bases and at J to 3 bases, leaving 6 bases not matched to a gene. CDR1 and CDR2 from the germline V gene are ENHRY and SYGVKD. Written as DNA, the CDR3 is TGTGCCATCAGCCAAACTAGCGGGGGGGCAACAGATACGCAGTATTTT. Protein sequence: CAISQTSGGATDTQYF.

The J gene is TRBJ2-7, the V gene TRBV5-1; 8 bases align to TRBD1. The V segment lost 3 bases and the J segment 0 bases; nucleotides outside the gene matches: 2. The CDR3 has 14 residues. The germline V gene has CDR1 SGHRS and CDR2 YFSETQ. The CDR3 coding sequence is TGCGCCAGCAGCTCCGGGACAGGCTCCTACGAGCAGTACTTC. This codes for CASSSGTGSYEQYF.

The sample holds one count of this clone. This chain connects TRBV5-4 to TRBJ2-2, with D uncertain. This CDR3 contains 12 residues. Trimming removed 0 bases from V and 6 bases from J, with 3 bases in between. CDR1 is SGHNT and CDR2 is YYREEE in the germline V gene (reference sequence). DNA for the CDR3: TGTGCCAGCAGCTTGGTGGCCGGGGAGCTGTTTTTT. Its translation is CASSLVAGELFF.

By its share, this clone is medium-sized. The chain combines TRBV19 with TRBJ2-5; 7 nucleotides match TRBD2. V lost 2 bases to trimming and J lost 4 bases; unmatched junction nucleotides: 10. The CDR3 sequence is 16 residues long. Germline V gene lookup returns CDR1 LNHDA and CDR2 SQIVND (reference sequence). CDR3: CASSIPSEAGVETQYF. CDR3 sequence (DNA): TGTGCCAGTAGTATACCAAGTGAGGCGGGAGTAGAGACCCAGTACTTC.

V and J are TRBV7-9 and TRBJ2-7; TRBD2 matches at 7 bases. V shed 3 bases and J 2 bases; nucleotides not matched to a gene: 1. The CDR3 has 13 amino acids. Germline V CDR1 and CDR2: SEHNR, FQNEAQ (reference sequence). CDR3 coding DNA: TGTGCCAGCAGCTTGGGAGGGACCTACGAGCAGTACTTC. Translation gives CASSLGGTYEQYF. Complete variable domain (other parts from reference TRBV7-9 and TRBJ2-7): DTGVSQNPRHKITKRGQNVTFRCDPISEHNRLYWYRQTLGQGPEFLTYFQNEAQLEKSRLLSDRFSAERPKGSFSTLEIQRTEQGDSAMYLCASSLGGTYEQYFGPGTRLTVT.

CDR3 sequence reads: CASSNGGSYNEQFF. Here the CDR3 DNA reads TGTGCCAGTAGTAATGGAGGCTCCTACAATGAGCAGTTCTTC. This chain connects TRBV19 to TRBJ2-1, with D possibly TRBD2 on 5 matching bases. V lost 4 bases to trimming and J lost 0 bases, with 7 bases between them. This CDR3 comprises 14 residues. In germline, CDR1 is LNHDA, CDR2 SQIVND (reference sequence).

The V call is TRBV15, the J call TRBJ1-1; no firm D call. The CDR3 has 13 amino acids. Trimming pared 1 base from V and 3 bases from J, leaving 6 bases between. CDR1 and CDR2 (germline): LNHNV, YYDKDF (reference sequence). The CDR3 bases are TGTGCCACCAGCAGAGCGAGGTACACTGAAGCTTTCTTT. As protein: CATSRARYTEAFF.

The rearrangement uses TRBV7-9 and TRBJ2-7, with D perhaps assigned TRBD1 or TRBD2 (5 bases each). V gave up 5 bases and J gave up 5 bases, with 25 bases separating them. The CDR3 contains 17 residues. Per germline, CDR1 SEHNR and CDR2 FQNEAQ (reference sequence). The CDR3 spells CASSLGVPGSYTHEQYF. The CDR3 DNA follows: TGTGCCAGCAGCCTCGGGGTACCAGGGTCATATACCCACGAGCAGTACTTC. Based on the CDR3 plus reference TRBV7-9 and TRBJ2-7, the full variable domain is DTGVSQNPRHKITKRGQNVTFRCDPISEHNRLYWYRQTLGQGPEFLTYFQNEAQLEKSRLLSDRFSAERPKGSFSTLEIQRTEQGDSAMYLCASSLGVPGSYTHEQYFGPGTRLTVT.

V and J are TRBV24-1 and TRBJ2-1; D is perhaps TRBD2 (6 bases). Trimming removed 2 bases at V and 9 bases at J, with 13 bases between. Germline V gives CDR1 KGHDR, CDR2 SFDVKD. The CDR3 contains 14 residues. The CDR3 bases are TGTGCCACCAGTGATTCCGGACGGGGGACTGAGCAGTTCTTC. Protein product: CATSDSGRGTEQFF.

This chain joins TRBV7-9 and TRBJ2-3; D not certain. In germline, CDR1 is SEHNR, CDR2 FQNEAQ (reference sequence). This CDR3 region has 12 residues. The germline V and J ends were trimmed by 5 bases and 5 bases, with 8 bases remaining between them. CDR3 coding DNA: TGTGCCAGCAGCCCCTGGGGAGATACGCAGTATTTT. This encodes CASSPWGDTQYF.